The text below deals with one TCR beta chain. The sample originates from a study of shared clonotypes between healthy human individuals. Selected positively for CCR7 and CD45RO-negative, naive CD8 cells excluded terminally differentiated effector memory CD45RA+ cells. There were no recent acute infections or vaccinations among the donors, who were healthy HIV-negative adults. Profiled with immunoSEQ multiplex PCR; TCRdb holds only in-frame clones, not every one. In the table there are 600,000 or so clones, 85% to 95% of which are singletons. This CDR3 region has 14 residues. V was trimmed by 5 bases and J by 5 bases, leaving 15 bases between them. Germline CDR1 is LNHNV and CDR2 is YYDKDF (reference sequence).

The specimen was naive CD8+ T cells sorted from blood. The sequence was obtained from a woman between 25 and 40 years old in good health. This rearrangement joins TRBV15 to TRBJ2-5, with D perhaps matching TRBD2 (6 bases). The CDR3 DNA sequence: TGTGCCACCAGCCGCGGGACGGGCTGGGAGACCCAGTACTTC. Translated: CATSRGTGWETQYF. Full variable domain (rest looked up from reference TRBV15 and TRBJ2-5): DAMVIQNPRYQVTQFGKPVTLSCSQTLNHNVMYWYQQKSSQAPKLLFHYYDKDFNNEADTPDNFQSRRPNTSFCFLDIRSPGLGDTAMYLCATSRGTGWETQYFGPGTRLLVL.